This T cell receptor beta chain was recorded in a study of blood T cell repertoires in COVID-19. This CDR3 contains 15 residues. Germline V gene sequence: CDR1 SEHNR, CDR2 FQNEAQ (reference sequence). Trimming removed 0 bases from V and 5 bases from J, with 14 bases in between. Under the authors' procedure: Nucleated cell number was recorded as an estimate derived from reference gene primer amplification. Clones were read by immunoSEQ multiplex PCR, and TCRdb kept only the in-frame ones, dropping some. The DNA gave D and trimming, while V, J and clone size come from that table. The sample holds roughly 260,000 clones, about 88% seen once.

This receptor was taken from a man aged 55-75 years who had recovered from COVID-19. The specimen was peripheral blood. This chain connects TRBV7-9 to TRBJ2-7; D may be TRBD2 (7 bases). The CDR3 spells CASSLAGGANDEQYF. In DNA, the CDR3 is TGTGCCAGCAGCTTAGCTGGGGGGGCGAACGACGAGCAGTACTTC. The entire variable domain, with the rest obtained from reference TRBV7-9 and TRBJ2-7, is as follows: DTGVSQNPRHKITKRGQNVTFRCDPISEHNRLYWYRQTLGQGPEFLTYFQNEAQLEKSRLLSDRFSAERPKGSFSTLEIQRTEQGDSAMYLCASSLAGGANDEQYFGPGTRLTVT.